The 9 T cell receptor beta chains below come from one sample, sequenced in a study of Ad26.COV2.S vaccination and SARS-CoV-2 variants. Treatment noted: 15 to 20 received Ad26.COV2.S at low or high dose, single or two shots; 5 received placebo; per-sample allocation not given. The study sampled participants on day 63 after the first vaccine or placebo injection. Method: immunoSEQ multiplex PCR; TCRdb's copy keeps in-frame clones and lacks some. Altogether approximately 410,000 clones are present, over 80% being singletons, with the ten largest covering more than 1.5%. This specimen consisted of peripheral blood, obtained in a trial of Ad26.COV2.S vaccine versus placebo. These receptors were obtained from a person aged 18-60 years who received the Ad26.COV2.S COVID-19 vaccine or a placebo.

This chain joins TRBV7-9 and TRBJ2-3; D gene ambiguous. The germline gives CDR1 SEHNR, CDR2 FQNEAQ (reference sequence). Trimming pared 6 bases from V and 0 bases from J, leaving 13 bases between. CDR3 length: 15 residues. In nucleotides, the CDR3 is TGTGCCAGCAGTGCCCTCCAGGAAAGCACAGATACGCAGTATTTT. Translating gives CASSALQESTDTQYF.

The V call is TRBV5-4, the J call TRBJ1-6; no clear D gene. Trimming removed 4 bases from V and 4 bases from J, with 12 bases in between. This CDR3 contains 15 residues. CDR1 and CDR2 (germline): SGHNT, YYREEE (reference sequence). The CDR3 DNA sequence: TGTGCCAGCAGCGACGCAACCCGTTATAATTCACCCCTCCACTTT. Its translation is CASSDATRYNSPLHF.

The V call is TRBV18, the J call TRBJ1-2; no firm D call. This CDR3 is built from 12 residues. The V and J ends lost 2 bases and 8 bases respectively, with 9 bases between them. Germline values: CDR1 KGHSH, CDR2 LQKENI. The CDR3 reads CASSPSGGGYTF. CDR3 nucleotide sequence: TGTGCCAGCTCACCATCCGGAGGAGGCTACACCTTC.

This chain links TRBV5-4 with TRBJ1-3; D gene unclear. The CDR3 length is 12 residues. Germline-derived CDR1 and CDR2 are SGHNT and YYREEE (reference sequence). V lost 2 bases, J lost 4 bases, and 4 bases lay in between. The CDR3: CASSFEGNTIYF. The CDR3 DNA follows: TGTGCCAGCAGCTTTGAGGGAAACACCATATATTTT.

This chain links TRBV9 with TRBJ1-1, with D unresolved. Trimming removed 4 bases at V and 1 base at J, with 8 bases between. This CDR3 has 13 amino acids. Germline lookup yields CDR1 SGDLS and CDR2 YYNGEE. CDR3 sequence reads: CASSFTPNTEAFF. DNA for the CDR3: TGTGCCAGCAGCTTCACACCGAACACTGAAGCTTTCTTT.

V is TRBV19 and J is TRBJ2-5; 10 nucleotides line up with TRBD1. J was trimmed by 4 bases and V by 8 bases; bases with no gene match: 4. This CDR3 has 13 residues. CDR1 is LNHDA and CDR2 is SQIVND in the germline V gene (reference sequence). In DNA, the CDR3 is TGTGCCAGTCAAGACAGGGGGCGAGAGACCCAGTACTTC. It yields the protein CASQDRGRETQYF.

The chain is built from TRBV6-5 and TRBJ1-2; D not certain. CDR1 MNHEY and CDR2 SVGAGI come from the germline V gene. This CDR3 contains 12 residues. V dropped 0 bases and J dropped 7 bases, with 6 bases sitting between them. CDR3 in amino acids: CASSYSTGGYTF. In nucleotides, the CDR3 is TGTGCCAGCAGTTACTCTACCGGTGGCTACACCTTC.

The V call is TRBV5-5, the J call TRBJ2-7; no clear D. Trimming pared 0 bases from V and 2 bases from J, leaving 6 bases between. Germline CDR1 and CDR2: SGHKS and YYEKEE (reference sequence). The CDR3 is 13 residues long. CDR3 bases: TGTGCCAGCAGCTTGGCGGGCCCCTACGAGCAGTACTTC. Translation: CASSLAGPYEQYF.

The V and J genes are TRBV10-1 and TRBJ2-7, with D possibly called TRBD1 or TRBD2 (5 bases each). The CDR3 has 14 residues. Trimming removed 8 bases from V and 0 bases from J, with 14 bases in between. CDR1 and CDR2 from the germline V gene are WNHNN and SYGVQD (reference sequence). The CDR3 spells CASSKTGTSYEQYF. In DNA form, the CDR3 reads TGCGCCAGCTCTAAAACCGGGACCTCCTACGAGCAGTACTTC.